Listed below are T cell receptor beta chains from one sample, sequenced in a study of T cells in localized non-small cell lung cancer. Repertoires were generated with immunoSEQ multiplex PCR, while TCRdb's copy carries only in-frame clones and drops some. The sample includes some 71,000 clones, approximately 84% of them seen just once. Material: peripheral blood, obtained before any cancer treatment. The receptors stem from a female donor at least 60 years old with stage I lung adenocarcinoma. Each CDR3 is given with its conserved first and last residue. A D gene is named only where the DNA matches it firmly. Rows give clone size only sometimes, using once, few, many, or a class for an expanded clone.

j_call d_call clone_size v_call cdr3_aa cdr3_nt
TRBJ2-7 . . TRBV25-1 CASSSGGGGFSYEQYF TGTGCCAGCTCCTCTGGCGGGGGCGGCTTCTCCTACGAGCAGTACTTC
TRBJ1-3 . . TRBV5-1 CASSPDTQGAGNTIYF TGCGCCAGCAGCCCTGACACACAAGGAGCTGGAAACACCATATATTTT
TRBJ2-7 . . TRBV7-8 CASSIGQYYEQYF TGTGCCAGCAGCATCGGACAGTATTACGAGCAGTACTTC
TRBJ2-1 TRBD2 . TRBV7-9 CASSPLGLAKMRLQFF TGTGCCAGCAGCCCGCTGGGACTAGCGAAAATGAGGCTGCAGTTCTTC
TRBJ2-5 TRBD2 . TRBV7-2 CASSLGLDAGETQYF TGTGCCAGCAGCCTGGGACTAGATGCGGGAGAGACCCAGTACTTC
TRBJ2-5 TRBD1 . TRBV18 CASSPTGTGLETQYF TGTGCCAGCTCACCCACCGGGACAGGGCTGGAGACCCAGTACTTC
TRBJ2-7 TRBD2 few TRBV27 CASSLRLSSGSQSYEQYF TGTGCCAGCAGTTTACGTTTGTCTAGCGGGAGCCAATCCTACGAGCAGTACTTC
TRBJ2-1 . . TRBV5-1 CASSLRERANRPYNEQFF TGCGCCAGCAGCTTGCGGGAGCGGGCTAACAGGCCGTACAATGAGCAGTTCTTC
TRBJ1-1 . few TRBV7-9 CASSLGGGNTEAFF TGTGCCAGCAGCTTAGGGGGAGGGAACACTGAAGCTTTCTTT
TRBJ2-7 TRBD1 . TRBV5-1 CASSSGQGARYEQYF TGCGCCAGCAGCTCCGGACAGGGGGCTCGGTACGAGCAGTACTTC
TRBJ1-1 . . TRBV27 CASISRQSTEAFF TGTGCCAGCATTTCCCGGCAGAGCACTGAAGCTTTCTTT
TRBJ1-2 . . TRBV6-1 CASSDRFAGGYTF TGTGCCAGCAGTGACAGGTTTGCCGGCGGCTACACCTTC
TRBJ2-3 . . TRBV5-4 CASSLFRTEGDTQYF TGTGCCAGCAGCTTGTTTCGGACAGAAGGGGATACGCAGTATTTT
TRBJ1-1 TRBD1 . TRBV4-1 CASSHTGTANTEAFF TGCGCCAGCAGCCATACCGGGACAGCGAACACTGAAGCTTTCTTT
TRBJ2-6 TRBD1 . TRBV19 CASTLGTGAGANVLTF TGTGCCAGTACCCTAGGGACAGGGGCTGGGGCCAACGTCCTGACTTTC
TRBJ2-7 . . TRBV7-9 CASSPGGSRAGEQYF TGTGCCAGCAGCCCTGGGGGGTCTCGAGCGGGTGAGCAGTACTTC
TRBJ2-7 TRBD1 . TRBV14 CASSQTGTGAYEQYF TGTGCCAGCAGCCAAACCGGGACAGGGGCGTACGAGCAGTACTTC
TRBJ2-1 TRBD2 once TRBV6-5 CASSKLAGEHNEQFF TGTGCCAGCAGTAAACTAGCGGGAGAGCACAATGAGCAGTTCTTC
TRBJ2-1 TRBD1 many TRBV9 CASSVAGTGGGEQFF TGTGCCAGCAGCGTAGCGGGGACAGGGGGCGGTGAGCAGTTCTTC
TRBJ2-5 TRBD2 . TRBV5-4 CASSFLSGVQETQYF TGTGCCAGCAGCTTTCTTAGCGGGGTCCAAGAGACCCAGTACTTC
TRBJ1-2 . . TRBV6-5 CASRRQVNYGYTF TGTGCCAGCAGGCGACAGGTCAACTATGGCTACACCTTC
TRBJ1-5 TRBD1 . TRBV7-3 CASSIRTGSGDGNQPQHF TGTGCCAGCAGCATTAGGACAGGGAGTGGTGACGGCAATCAGCCCCAGCATTTT
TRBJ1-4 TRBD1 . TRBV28 CASSLPGGVNEKLFF TGTGCCAGCAGTTTGCCAGGGGGCGTTAATGAAAAACTGTTTTTT
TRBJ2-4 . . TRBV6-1 CASSAPGGTLAKNIQYF TGTGCCAGCAGTGCCCCAGGCGGGACCTTAGCCAAAAACATTCAGTACTTC
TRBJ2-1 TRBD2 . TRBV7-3 CASSITSGGLNEQFF TGTGCCAGCAGCATTACTAGCGGGGGGCTCAATGAGCAGTTCTTC
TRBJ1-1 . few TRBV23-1 CASVGRVMNTEAFF TGCGCCTCCGTAGGGAGGGTTATGAACACTGAAGCTTTCTTT
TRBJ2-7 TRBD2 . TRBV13 CASSPSSGRYYEQYF TGTGCCAGCAGTCCCTCTAGCGGGAGGTACTACGAGCAGTACTTC
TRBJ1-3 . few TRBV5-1 CASSFDGSSGNTIYF TGCGCCAGCAGCTTCGACGGCAGCTCTGGAAACACCATATATTTT
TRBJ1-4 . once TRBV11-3 CASSLRGDEKLFF TGTGCCAGCAGCTTACGGGGGGATGAAAAACTGTTTTTT
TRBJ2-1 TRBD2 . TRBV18 CASLTKGGGRYNEQFF TGTGCCAGCTTAACCAAGGGCGGGGGGCGATACAATGAGCAGTTCTTC
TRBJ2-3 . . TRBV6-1 CASRREDQGTDTQYF TGTGCCAGCAGGCGGGAAGATCAAGGCACAGATACGCAGTATTTT
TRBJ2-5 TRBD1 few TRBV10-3 CAIRGQVWEETQYF TGTGCCATCAGAGGACAGGTCTGGGAAGAGACCCAGTACTTC
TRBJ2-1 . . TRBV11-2 CASSLKGGEQFF TGTGCCAGCAGCTTAAAGGGAGGTGAGCAGTTCTTC
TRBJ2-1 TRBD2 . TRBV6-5 CASTRTSVGGEQFF TGTGCCAGCACCCGCACTAGCGTTGGAGGTGAGCAGTTCTTC
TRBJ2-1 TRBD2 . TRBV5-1 CASSLAAGRAREQFF TGCGCCAGCAGCTTGGCCGCCGGGAGGGCCCGTGAGCAGTTCTTC
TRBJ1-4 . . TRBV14 CASSRGGREKLFF TGTGCCAGCAGTCGGGGGGGTAGGGAAAAACTGTTTTTT
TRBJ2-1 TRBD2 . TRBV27 CASKPKREAYNEQFF TGTGCCAGCAAACCAAAGCGGGAGGCCTACAATGAGCAGTTCTTC
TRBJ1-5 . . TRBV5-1 CASSRVGGGNQPQHF TGCGCCAGCAGCCGGGTCGGGGGTGGCAATCAGCCCCAGCATTTT
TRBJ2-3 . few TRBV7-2 CASSLRFLGLDTDTQYF TGTGCCAGCAGCTTAAGGTTTTTAGGTCTTGACACAGATACGCAGTATTTT
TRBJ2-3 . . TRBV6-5 CASSYRVGDTQYF TGTGCCAGCAGTTACAGGGTGGGGGATACGCAGTATTTT
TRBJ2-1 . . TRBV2 CASSEGDWYNEQFF TGTGCCAGCAGTGAAGGGGATTGGTACAATGAGCAGTTCTTC
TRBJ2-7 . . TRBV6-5 CAVTGGFEQYF TGTGCCGTCACGGGCGGGTTCGAGCAGTACTTC
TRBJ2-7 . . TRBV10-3 CAISERISYEQYF TGTGCCATCAGTGAACGGATCTCCTACGAGCAGTACTTC
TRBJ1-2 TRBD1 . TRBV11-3 CASSPGTGGYGYTF TGTGCCAGCAGCCCGGGGACAGGGGGGTATGGCTACACCTTC
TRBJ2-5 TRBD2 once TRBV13 CASSLAAGGIDLGETQYF TGTGCCAGCAGCTTAGCGGCGGGAGGGATCGATTTGGGCGAGACCCAGTACTTC
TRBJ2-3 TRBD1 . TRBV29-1 CSVEFWDREPDTQYF TGCAGCGTTGAATTTTGGGACAGGGAGCCAGATACGCAGTATTTT
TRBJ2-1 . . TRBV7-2 CASSPRGTRNEQFF TGTGCCAGCAGCCCACGCGGGACTCGCAATGAGCAGTTCTTC
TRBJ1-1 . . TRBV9 CASSVDFSGTEAFF TGTGCCAGCAGCGTAGACTTTTCAGGAACTGAAGCTTTCTTT
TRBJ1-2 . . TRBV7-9 CASSLDDSPNYGYTF TGTGCCAGCAGCTTAGATGACAGCCCTAACTATGGCTACACCTTC
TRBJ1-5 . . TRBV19 CATMSQSPGSNQPQHF TGTGCCACCATGTCCCAGAGTCCTGGGAGCAATCAGCCCCAGCATTTT
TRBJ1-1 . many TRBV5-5 CASSQEWRWGTEAFF TGTGCCAGCAGCCAGGAATGGAGGTGGGGGACTGAAGCTTTCTTT
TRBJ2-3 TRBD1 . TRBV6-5 CASSSGQASTDTQYF TGTGCCAGCAGTTCCGGACAGGCGAGCACAGATACGCAGTATTTT
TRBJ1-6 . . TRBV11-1 CASSLQGNSPLHF TGTGCCAGCAGCTTGCAGGGGAATTCACCCCTCCACTTT
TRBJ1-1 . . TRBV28 CASSLWGAGWNTEAFF TGTGCCAGCAGTTTATGGGGGGCAGGGTGGAACACTGAAGCTTTCTTT
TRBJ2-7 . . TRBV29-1 CSVGRPYEQYF TGCAGCGTTGGCCGACCCTACGAGCAGTACTTC
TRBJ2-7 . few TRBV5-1 CASSLSGQPAEQYF TGCGCCAGCAGCTTGTCCGGACAACCCGCCGAGCAGTACTTC
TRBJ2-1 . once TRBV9 CASSVAPSSYNEQFF TGTGCCAGCAGCGTAGCTCCTAGCTCCTACAATGAGCAGTTCTTC
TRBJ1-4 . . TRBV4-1 CASSPAYRATNEKLFF TGCGCCAGCAGCCCAGCCTACCGTGCAACTAATGAAAAACTGTTTTTT